These 3 T cell receptor beta chains were sequenced from one sample in a study of T cells in tumors after PD-1 blockade. Some clones are missing from TCRdb's copy, which holds only in-frame ones; the method was immunoSEQ multiplex PCR. The sample has several thousand clones, roughly 60% seen once; the top ten hold 15%. This material consisted of tumor tissue, taken after anti-PD-1 treatment. The receptors stem from a human donor with basal cell carcinoma.

This chain links TRBV7-2 with TRBJ2-5; D is unresolved. Germline CDR1 and CDR2: SGHTA and FQGNSA. V was trimmed by 1 base and J by 4 bases, leaving 10 bases between them. The CDR3 loop spans 14 amino acids. The CDR3 spells CASSLVGSGETQYF. CDR3 nucleotide sequence: TGTGCCAGCAGCTTAGTGGGGTCCGGAGAGACCCAGTACTTC.

The chain has TRBV19 and TRBJ2-1; TRBD2 aligns across 13 bases. CDR3 length: 17 residues. V lost 11 bases, J lost 0 bases, and 10 bases stayed unmatched. Germline CDR1 reads LNHDA; CDR2 reads SQIVND (reference sequence). The DNA for the CDR3 is TGTGCCTCCGTGGGACTAGCGGGAACGAGCTCCTACAATGAGCAGTTCTTC. Residues: CASVGLAGTSSYNEQFF.

The gene calls are TRBV7-2 and TRBJ2-7, with TRBD2 matching 10 bases. Germline lookup yields CDR1 SGHTA and CDR2 FQGNSA. V dropped 2 bases and J dropped 6; count of bases not matched to a gene: 19. There are 19 residues in the CDR3. The CDR3 bases are TGTGCCAGCAGCTTAAAAAGCTTAACCTTGAGCGGGGGGGCCGGCGAGCAGTACTTC. Protein product: CASSLKSLTLSGGAGEQYF.